This is a list of T cell receptor beta chains from one sample in a study of cytomegalovirus exposure and HLA in healthy donors. This table comes from immunoSEQ multiplex PCR, and its TCRdb copy is limited to in-frame clones, with some not included. The data hold 150,000 or so clones, with around 81% observed a single time. Input material: PBMCs. All receptors derive from a woman aged 40 to 50 in good health and CMV-seropositive. The conserved cysteine and the conserved F or W are not part of the CDR3 here.

J: TRBJ1-2; V: TRBV19; CDR3: ASSIRTGNNLNYGYT
J: TRBJ2-1; V: TRBV27; CDR3: ASSLELAGGEQF
J: TRBJ2-7; V: TRBV5-6; CDR3: ASSLGLAGESSYEQY
J: TRBJ1-1; V: TRBV7-8; CDR3: ASSPGQAILNTEAF
J: TRBJ2-7; V: TRBV28; CDR3: ASSGTTYEQY
J: TRBJ2-7; V: TRBV15; CDR3: ATSRRLAGSYEQY
J: TRBJ2-3; V: TRBV13; CDR3: ASSHSLDTQY
J: TRBJ2-3; V: TRBV5-1; CDR3: ASSLEGGRGRTDTQY
J: TRBJ2-1; V: TRBV5-1; CDR3: ASSLGLEGQF
J: TRBJ2-2; V: TRBV15; CDR3: ATSTYGTRRTGELF
J: TRBJ1-5; V: TRBV27; CDR3: AGSLGQNQPQH
J: TRBJ2-3; V: TRBV19; CDR3: ASSILRTSRTDTQY
J: TRBJ2-7; V: TRBV28; CDR3: ASSLASPYEQY
J: TRBJ1-1; V: TRBV2; CDR3: ASSGQSIVEAF
J: TRBJ1-1; V: TRBV9; CDR3: ASTPDFGPEAF
J: TRBJ2-5; V: TRBV2; CDR3: ASSIGQYQETQY
J: TRBJ2-1; V: TRBV11-1; CDR3: ASSLAPWSGSDYNEQF
J: TRBJ1-1; V: TRBV6-5; CDR3: ASRRQGWNTEAF
J: TRBJ2-3; V: TRBV14; CDR3: ASSQVLASGKPPRTDTQY
J: TRBJ1-2; V: TRBV11-2; CDR3: ASSLDHAGLYGYT
J: TRBJ2-3; V: TRBV19; CDR3: ASSISASGDTQY
J: TRBJ2-1; V: TRBV6-6; CDR3: ASSFPVSGGSNEQF
J: TRBJ2-7; V: TRBV19; CDR3: ASSILGLASLY
J: TRBJ2-1; V: TRBV10-1; CDR3: ASSESSARSDEQF
J: TRBJ2-3; V: TRBV7-2; CDR3: ASSLGLAGRDTQY
J: TRBJ1-5; V: TRBV15; CDR3: ATSRHQEPQH
J: TRBJ2-3; V: TRBV5-1; CDR3: ASRAMGLAGVDTQY
J: TRBJ2-7; V: TRBV27; CDR3: ASSLRGLAGAYEQY
J: TRBJ2-6; V: TRBV30; CDR3: AWKDRAGANVLT
J: TRBJ2-3; V: TRBV6-4; CDR3: ASSEGLMSLTQY
J: -; V: TRBV30; CDR3: AWSRRGGLAGPAHEQY
J: TRBJ1-4; V: TRBV29-1; CDR3: SVEMGGYEKLF
J: TRBJ1-1; V: TRBV28; CDR3: ASRFRRGGGTEAF
J: TRBJ2-6; V: TRBV9; CDR3: ASATRQAGANVLT
J: TRBJ2-7; V: TRBV30; CDR3: AWSVGGSSYEQY
J: TRBJ2-1; V: TRBV5-1; CDR3: ASSLTSGITNEQF
J: TRBJ2-7; V: TRBV27; CDR3: ATRTSGSYYEQY
J: TRBJ2-7; V: TRBV18; CDR3: ASSRTGDGQY